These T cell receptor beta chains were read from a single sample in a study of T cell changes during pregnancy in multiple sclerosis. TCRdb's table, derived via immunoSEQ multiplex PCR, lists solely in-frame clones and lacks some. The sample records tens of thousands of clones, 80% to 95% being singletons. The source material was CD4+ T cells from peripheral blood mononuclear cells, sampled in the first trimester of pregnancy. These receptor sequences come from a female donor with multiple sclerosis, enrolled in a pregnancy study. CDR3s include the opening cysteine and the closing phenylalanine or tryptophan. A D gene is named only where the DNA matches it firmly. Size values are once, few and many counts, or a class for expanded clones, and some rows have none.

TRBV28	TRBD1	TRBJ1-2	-	TGTGCCACCGGACAGGGGGCAAATGGCTACACCTTC	CATGQGANGYTF
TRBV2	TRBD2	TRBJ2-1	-	TGTGCCAGCAGGGGGGGGGAGCAGTTCTTC	CASRGGEQFF
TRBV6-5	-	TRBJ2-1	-	TGTGCCAGCAGTCCGGGGTACAATGAGCAGTTCTTC	CASSPGYNEQFF
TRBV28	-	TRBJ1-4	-	TGTGCCTGCAGTTCCCCCCGGAGGGTGGGGGGTGAAAAACTGTTTTTT	CACSSPRRVGGEKLFF
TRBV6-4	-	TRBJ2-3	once	TGTGCCAGCAGCTTACAACAGGGTGATACGCAGTATTTT	CASSLQQGDTQYF
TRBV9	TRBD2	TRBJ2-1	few	TGTGCCAGCAGCATCGGGACTAGCGGCAACAATGAGCAGTTCTTC	CASSIGTSGNNEQFF
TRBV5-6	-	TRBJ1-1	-	TGTGCCAGCAGACAGGCCTTGAACACTGAAGCTTTCTTT	CASRQALNTEAFF
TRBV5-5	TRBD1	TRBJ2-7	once	TGTGCCAGCAGCTGGGACAGCGTCGCCTACGAGCAGTACTTC	CASSWDSVAYEQYF
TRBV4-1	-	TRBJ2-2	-	TGCGCCAGCAGCCACCCTTGGGGCAGGACAAACACCGGGGAGCTGTTTTTT	CASSHPWGRTNTGELFF
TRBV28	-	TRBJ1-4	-	TGTGCCAGCAGTTTAGGAGGCATTAATGAAAAACTGTTTTTT	CASSLGGINEKLFF
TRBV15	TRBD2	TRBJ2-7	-	TGTGCCACCAGCAAGGCCGGGACTAGCGGCTACGAGCAGTACTTC	CATSKAGTSGYEQYF
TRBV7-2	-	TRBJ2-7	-	TGTGCCAGCAGCCCCCGGACTTTCTACGAGCAGTACTTC	CASSPRTFYEQYF
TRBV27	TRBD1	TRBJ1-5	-	TGTGCCAGCAGTTTCAGACAGGGTGGCAATCAGCCCCAGCATTTT	CASSFRQGGNQPQHF
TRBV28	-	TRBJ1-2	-	TGTGCCAGCAGTTTAAGCCTTAGAGGAGTCTATGGCTACACCTTC	CASSLSLRGVYGYTF
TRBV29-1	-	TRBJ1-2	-	TGCAGCGTTGAAACAGAGCCCTATCCCTATGGCTACACCTTC	CSVETEPYPYGYTF
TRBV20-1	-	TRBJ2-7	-	TGCAGTGCTCCTGTCGCCTACGAGCAGTACTTC	CSAPVAYEQYF
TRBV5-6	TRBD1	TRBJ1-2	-	TGTGCCAGCAGCTCTGGACAGGGATCCTATGGCTACACCTTC	CASSSGQGSYGYTF
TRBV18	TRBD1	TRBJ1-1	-	TGTGCCAGCTCACCGCTGGACAGGAGCGCTGAAGCTTTCTTT	CASSPLDRSAEAFF
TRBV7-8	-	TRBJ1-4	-	TGTGCCAGCAGCTTGGGGGGGGCTAATGAAAAACTGTTTTTT	CASSLGGANEKLFF
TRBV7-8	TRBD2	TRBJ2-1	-	TGTGCCAGCAGCACAACTAGCGGGGGGTACAATGAGCAGTTCTTC	CASSTTSGGYNEQFF
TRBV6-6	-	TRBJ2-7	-	TGTGCCAGCTCCCTGGGGGCACAGTACGAGCAGTACTTC	CASSLGAQYEQYF
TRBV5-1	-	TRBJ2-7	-	TGCGCCAGCAGCTTGGGACAGTTGCGGTCCTACGAGCAGTACTTC	CASSLGQLRSYEQYF
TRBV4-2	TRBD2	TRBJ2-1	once	TGTGCCAGCAGCTTTGGTGGGTTAGCGGGAAACTACAATGAGCAGTTCTTC	CASSFGGLAGNYNEQFF
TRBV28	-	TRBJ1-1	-	TGTGCCAGCAGCCCCGTCCTGAACACTGAAGCTTTCTTT	CASSPVLNTEAFF
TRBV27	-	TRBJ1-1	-	TGTGCCAGCACGCTCTGGGACGGGGGAGCCACTGAAGCTTTCTTT	CASTLWDGGATEAFF
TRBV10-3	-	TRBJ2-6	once	TGTGCCATCACCGGGGGAAGTGGGTCTAGCGGGGCCAACGTCCTGACTTTC	CAITGGSGSSGANVLTF
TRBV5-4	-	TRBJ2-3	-	TGTGCCAGCAGCCATCCAGGGGAGTCAAAGGATACGCAGTATTTT	CASSHPGESKDTQYF
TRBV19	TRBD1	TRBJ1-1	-	TGTGCCAGTACTACGACAGGGACGGCCACTGAAGCTTTCTTT	CASTTTGTATEAFF
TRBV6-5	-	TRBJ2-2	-	TGTGCCAGCAGGGTAGCGGTGAACACCGGGGAGCTGTTTTTT	CASRVAVNTGELFF
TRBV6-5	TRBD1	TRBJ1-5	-	TGTGCCAGCAAACCGGGACAGCTCAATCAGCCCCAGCATTTT	CASKPGQLNQPQHF
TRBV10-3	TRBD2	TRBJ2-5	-	TGTGCCATCAGTGAGGGACTAGCGTACCAAGAGACCCAGTACTTC	CAISEGLAYQETQYF
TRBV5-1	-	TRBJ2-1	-	TGCGCCAGCAGTGAAACCCCAGGGTGGGGCAACAATGAGCAGTTCTTC	CASSETPGWGNNEQFF